This entry is about one T cell receptor (beta chain). The data were taken from a study of blood T cell repertoires in COVID-19. CDR3 length equals 15 residues. The V and J ends lost 1 base and 5 bases respectively, with 14 bases between them. CDR1 is MGHDK, CDR2 SYGVNS, per germline. This table comes from immunoSEQ multiplex PCR, and its TCRdb copy is limited to in-frame clones, with some not included. The table shows about 400,000 clones, with roughly 86% occurring only once. Material: PBMCs or T cells enriched from blood (not recorded which). This chain connects TRBV25-1 to TRBJ2-5; D possibly corresponds to TRBD2 (7 bases). The clonotype was recovered from a woman in her 40s with acute COVID-19. CDR3 bases: TGTGCCAGCAGTGAATGGGGGGGCGCGGGTGAGACCCAGTACTTC. Encoded protein: CASSEWGGAGETQYF.